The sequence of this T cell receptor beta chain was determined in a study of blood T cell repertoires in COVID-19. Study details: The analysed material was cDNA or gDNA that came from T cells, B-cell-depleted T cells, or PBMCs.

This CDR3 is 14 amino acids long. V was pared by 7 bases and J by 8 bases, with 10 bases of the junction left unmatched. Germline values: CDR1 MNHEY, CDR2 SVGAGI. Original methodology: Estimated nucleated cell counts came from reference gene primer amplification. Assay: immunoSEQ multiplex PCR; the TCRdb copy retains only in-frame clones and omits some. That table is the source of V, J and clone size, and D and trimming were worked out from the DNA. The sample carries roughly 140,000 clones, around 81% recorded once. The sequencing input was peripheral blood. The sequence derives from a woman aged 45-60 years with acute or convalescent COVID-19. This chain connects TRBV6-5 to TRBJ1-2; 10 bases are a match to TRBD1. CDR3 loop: CASITRDRGSGYTF. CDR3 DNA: TGTGCCAGCATAACCCGGGACAGGGGTTCCGGCTACACCTTC.